This entry features one TCR beta chain sequence. CDR3 size: 15 residues. Looked up from germline, CDR1 is SGHTA and CDR2 is FQGTGA. The V and J ends lost 6 bases and 8 bases, in that order; junction bases with no gene match: 11. TCRdb's table, derived via immunoSEQ multiplex PCR, lists solely in-frame clones and lacks some. The data show about 380,000 clones, over 90% seen once. These data belong to a study of shared T cell receptors in the human thymus. Input material: thymocytes. The clonotype comes from a human donor. The chain joins TRBV7-3 to TRBJ2-1; 9 nucleotides agree with TRBD2. This chain's CDR3 is CASSPRLAVVDEQFF. The CDR3 nucleotides read TGTGCCAGCAGTCCAAGACTAGCGGTTGTGGATGAGCAGTTCTTC.